These 29 T cell receptor beta chains originate from one sample sequenced in a study of cytomegalovirus exposure and HLA in healthy donors (dated 2017 in TCRdb). Library preparation employed the immunoSEQ multiplex PCR assay. For the multiplex PCR, a mixture combining 60 forward primers for TCR Vbeta segments and 13 reverse primers for TCR Jbeta segments was used. TCRdb obtained this table from immuneACCESS and retained in-frame rearrangements with V and J assigned. These tables miss some clones; where compared with another copy, unresolved V genes account for less than half of the shortfall, and the remainder is unexplained. Across this sample there are some 130,000 clones, with around four fifths seen only once. The top ten clonotypes cover 1.5% of the sample. Sequenced input: PBMCs. These receptors all come from a man aged 35-49 years in good health and CMV-seronegative.

This clone showed up just once. The rearrangement uses TRBV14 and TRBJ2-7; a possible D gene is TRBD2 (6 bases). V was cut by 2 bases and J by 4 bases, with 15 bases left in between. The CDR3 totals 15 residues. Germline V CDR1 and CDR2: SGHDN, FVKESK. The CDR3 reads CASSQRLVREYEQYF. CDR3 sequence (DNA): TGTGCCAGCAGCCAACGACTAGTTAGGGAGTACGAGCAGTACTTC.

The chain uses TRBV7-8 and TRBJ2-5; D might be TRBD2 (6 bases). The CDR3 contains 17 residues. Germline V CDR1 and CDR2: SGHVS, FQNEAQ. The V gene lost 2 bases and the J gene lost 1 base, with 17 bases spanning the gap. CDR3 loop: CASSLRSSGVLQETQYF. CDR3 DNA: TGTGCCAGCAGCTTACGTTCATCGGGGGTGCTCCAAGAGACCCAGTACTTC.

CDR3 DNA sequence: TGTGCCAGCAGCCGGGGGACAGGGGGTCAAGAGACCCAGTACTTC. Translation gives CASSRGTGGQETQYF. The chain couples TRBV7-3 to TRBJ2-5, with TRBD1 matching over 11 bases. J gave up 2 bases and V 5 bases, and 4 bases lay outside the gene matches. Germline-derived CDR1 and CDR2 are SGHTA and FQGTGA. The CDR3 length is 15 residues.

The rearrangement uses TRBV19 and TRBJ1-2; D unresolved. Germline-derived CDR1 and CDR2 are LNHDA and SQIVND (reference sequence). The CDR3 runs 14 residues. With 4 bases removed from V and 3 bases from J, the gap between germline ends came to 12 bases. DNA of the CDR3: TGTGCCAGTAGTAATTCCAACCGGGACTATGGCTACACCTTC. This encodes CASSNSNRDYGYTF.

This chain joins TRBV5-1 and TRBJ1-1; no reliable D call. From germline, CDR1 is SGHRS and CDR2 YFSETQ. V dropped 0 bases and J dropped 1 base, with 10 bases sitting between them. The CDR3 loop spans 15 amino acids. CDR3 region: CASSLAGEGNTEAFF. The CDR3 DNA sequence: TGCGCCAGCAGCTTGGCCGGCGAGGGGAACACTGAAGCTTTCTTT.

This chain joins TRBV11-3 and TRBJ2-7, with 10 bases matching TRBD1. The V segment lost 4 bases and the J segment 4 bases; nucleotides outside the gene matches: 4. CDR3 length equals 14 residues. The V gene's germline CDR1 is SGHNT and CDR2 YENEEA. The CDR3 DNA is TGTGCCAGCAGCTCTCAGGACAGGGGGTACGAGCAGTACTTC. This encodes CASSSQDRGYEQYF.

This sequence joins TRBV11-2 and TRBJ2-7; D might be TRBD2 (6 bases). V was pared by 2 bases and J by 5 bases, with 16 bases between. Germline CDR1 reads SGHAT; CDR2 reads FQNNGV. The CDR3 has 15 residues. CDR3 residues: CASSLSPGSSDEQYF. CDR3 bases: TGTGCCAGCAGCTTAAGTCCCGGGAGTTCCGACGAGCAGTACTTC. Drawing the rest from reference TRBV11-2 and TRBJ2-7, the complete variable domain is EAGVAQSPRYKIIEKRQSVAFWCNPISGHATLYWYQQILGQGPKLLIQFQNNGVVDDSQLPKDRFSAERLKGVDSTLKIQPAKLEDSAVYLCASSLSPGSSDEQYFGPGTRLTVT.

The rearrangement joins TRBV7-2 to TRBJ2-7; 7 positions match TRBD1. CDR1 is SGHTA, CDR2 FQGNSA, per germline. V gave up 2 bases and J gave up 6 bases; unmatched junction bases: 10. The CDR3 has 15 residues. CDR3 sequence reads: CASSLRQGIFSEQYF. The CDR3 region has the DNA TGTGCCAGCAGCTTACGACAGGGAATATTCTCCGAGCAGTACTTC.

This clone was recorded a few times. Germline and junction disagree at one end, which may indicate a read error. The chain employs TRBV7-9 and TRBJ1-2; 7 bases line up with TRBD1. This CDR3 is 13 amino acids long. Germline CDR1 reads SEHNR; CDR2 reads FQNEAQ (reference sequence). The CDR3 loop reads CSSSLGTAYGYTF. CDR3 DNA: TGTTCCAGCAGCCTGGGGACAGCCTATGGCTACACCTTC.

The chain couples TRBV9 to TRBJ1-3; TRBD1 matches at 10 bases. J was trimmed by 2 bases and V by 0 bases; bases with no gene match: 14. This CDR3 spans 20 amino acids. Looked up from germline, CDR1 is SGDLS and CDR2 is YYNGEE. The CDR3 spells CASSVAQGQGGSVTGNTIYF. The CDR3 region has the DNA TGTGCCAGCAGCGTAGCTCAAGGACAGGGGGGTTCAGTCACTGGAAACACCATATATTTT.

The chain links TRBV7-3 to TRBJ2-2, with 7 bases lining up with TRBD1. There are 14 residues in the CDR3. J gave up 4 bases and V 6 bases, and 5 bases lay outside the gene matches. CDR1 and CDR2 from the germline V gene are SGHTA and FQGTGA. This CDR3 is CASSARQGTGELFF. CDR3 nucleotide sequence: TGTGCCAGCAGTGCGCGACAGGGCACCGGGGAGCTGTTTTTT.

This clone came up a few times. The J gene is TRBJ1-5, the V gene TRBV28, with no clear D. V was trimmed by 5 bases and J by 1 base, leaving 12 bases between them. The germline V gene has CDR1 MDHEN and CDR2 SYDVKM. The CDR3 loop spans 15 amino acids. The CDR3 reads CASSPPTGSNQPQHF. The CDR3 coding sequence is TGTGCCAGCAGTCCACCGACGGGGAGCAATCAGCCCCAGCATTTT.

The chain couples TRBV7-9 to TRBJ1-5; perhaps TRBD1 as D (6 bases). Germline V gene sequence: CDR1 SEHNR, CDR2 FQNEAQ (reference sequence). CDR3 length equals 16 residues. The germline V and J ends were trimmed by 0 bases and 3 bases, with 12 bases remaining between them. The CDR3 reads CASSLAVGQFNQPQHF. As DNA, the CDR3 is TGTGCCAGCAGCTTAGCCGTAGGACAGTTCAATCAGCCCCAGCATTTT.

The gene calls are TRBV19 and TRBJ2-1, with 7 bases identical to TRBD1. V lost 3 bases and J lost 6; bases outside the gene matches: 8. The CDR3 extends over 15 amino acids. Germline CDR1 reads LNHDA; CDR2 reads SQIVND (reference sequence). As DNA, the CDR3 is TGTGCCAGTAGTATTTGGACAGGCAATCCCAATGAGCAGTTCTTC. Protein sequence: CASSIWTGNPNEQFF.

About this clone itself: The junction departs from germline at one end; a sequencing error may be responsible. V gene TRBV15 combines with J gene TRBJ2-5; D might be TRBD1 (5 bases). Germline V gene sequence: CDR1 LNHNV, CDR2 YYDKDF (reference sequence). The CDR3 is made up of 11 amino acids. This CDR3 reads CPTRRQGTQYF. In nucleotides, the CDR3 is TGTCCCACGAGAAGGCAGGGGACCCAGTACTTC.

A few counts support this clone. The V gene is TRBV5-6, the J gene TRBJ2-1, with D unclear. Germline V CDR1 and CDR2: SGHDT, YYEEEE. CDR3 length: 12 amino acids. Trimming left V 1 base short and J 5 bases short, with 4 bases between. The CDR3 bases are TGTGCCAGCAGCTTGCTCGACAATGAGCAGTTCTTC. This translates into CASSLLDNEQFF.

This clone was counted once. The chain links TRBV4-3 to TRBJ2-7; no definite D call. This CDR3 contains 14 residues. CDR1 and CDR2 from the germline V gene are LGHNA and YSLEER. Trimming removed 0 bases at V and 0 bases at J, with 6 bases between. CDR3 loop: CASSQDKFSYEQYF. The DNA for the CDR3 is TGCGCCAGCAGCCAAGATAAATTCTCCTACGAGCAGTACTTC.

The CDR3: CSSRIGDAQEAFF. CDR3 DNA: TGCAGCTCCCGTATCGGGGATGCCCAAGAAGCTTTCTTT. The genes are TRBV29-1 and TRBJ1-1; D remains ambiguous. This CDR3 has 13 amino acids. Germline V gene data show CDR1 as SQVTM and CDR2 as ANQGSEA. V lost 8 bases and J 8 bases, leaving 21 bases between the germline ends.

The genes are TRBV5-6 and TRBJ1-2; 7 bases are a match to TRBD1. V shed 2 bases and J 7 bases; nucleotides not matched to a gene: 20. Germline V gene lookup returns CDR1 SGHDT and CDR2 YYEEEE. CDR3 length: 18 amino acids. Here the CDR3 reads CASSFIAPRIQGVGGYTF. The CDR3 DNA sequence: TGTGCCAGCAGCTTTATCGCCCCCCGAATTCAGGGGGTGGGTGGCTACACCTTC.

The chain has TRBV7-2 and TRBJ2-7, with 7 positions matching TRBD1. The V and J ends lost 1 base and 3 bases, in that order; junction bases with no gene match: 3. Per germline, CDR1 SGHTA and CDR2 FQGNSA. The CDR3 covers 14 residues. The CDR3 reads CASSLVTGIYEQYF. CDR3 coding DNA: TGTGCCAGCAGCTTAGTGACAGGGATCTACGAGCAGTACTTC.

This rearrangement joins TRBV27 to TRBJ1-1; TRBD1 agrees at 10 bases. The trim removed 3 bases at V and 5 bases at J, leaving 3 bases unmatched. Per germline, CDR1 MNHEY and CDR2 SMNVEV (reference sequence). This CDR3 region has 14 residues. CDR3 in amino acids: CASSFDRGLTEAFF. CDR3 nucleotide sequence: TGTGCCAGCAGTTTTGACAGGGGGCTGACTGAAGCTTTCTTT.

This clone was counted a single time. The chain couples TRBV29-1 to TRBJ1-2, with TRBD1 identical over 9 bases. The CDR3 spans 13 residues. Germline CDR1 reads SQVTM; CDR2 reads ANQGSEA. V was clipped by 6 bases and J by 6 bases; unmatched bases: 8. Here the CDR3 DNA reads TGCAGCGTGGAAAGGACAGGGGAAGATGGCTACACCTTC. Encoded protein: CSVERTGEDGYTF.

This rearrangement joins TRBV7-9 to TRBJ2-7, with D maybe TRBD2 (5 bases). The germline V and J ends were trimmed by 0 bases and 3 bases, with 9 bases remaining between them. This CDR3 has 14 amino acids. CDR1 SEHNR and CDR2 FQNEAQ come from the germline V gene (reference sequence). CDR3 nucleotides: TGTGCCAGCAGCTTAGCGAGGGCCGACTACGAGCAGTACTTC. This codes for CASSLARADYEQYF.

V gene TRBV4-3 combines with J gene TRBJ2-7; 10 bases match TRBD2. Trimming cost V 0 bases and J 3 bases; bases outside gene matches: 2. Per germline, CDR1 LGHNA and CDR2 YSLEER. The CDR3 sequence is 15 residues long. The CDR3 reads CASSQDTSGNYEQYF. For the CDR3, the DNA is TGCGCCAGCAGCCAAGATACTAGCGGGAACTACGAGCAGTACTTC.

This clone was found a few times. Other DNA variants within this sample encode the same CDR3. The V and J genes are TRBV6-6 and TRBJ2-5; 7 bases are a match to TRBD1. V was pared by 2 bases and J by 2 bases, with 2 bases of the junction left unmatched. CDR3 length equals 14 residues. Germline CDR1 reads MNHNY; CDR2 reads SVGAGI (reference sequence). CDR3 residues: CASSYRDRQETQYF. The CDR3 DNA reads as TGTGCCAGCAGTTACAGGGACAGACAAGAGACCCAGTACTTC.

The table lists this clone with a few counts. Other DNA sequences in this specimen translate into the identical CDR3. The gene calls are TRBV7-3 and TRBJ2-7; 9 bases line up with TRBD1. Germline-derived CDR1 and CDR2 are SGHTA and FQGTGA. This CDR3 region has 14 residues. V shed 5 bases, J shed 2 bases, and the junction held 4 bases outside the gene matches. The CDR3 sequence: CASSPGQGAYEQYF. The DNA for the CDR3 is TGTGCCAGCAGCCCGGGACAGGGCGCCTACGAGCAGTACTTC.

The J gene is TRBJ2-7, the V gene TRBV5-1, with 8 positions matching TRBD1. Trimming removed 4 bases from V and 1 base from J; junction bases left unmatched: 16. The CDR3 extends over 18 amino acids. Germline V gene data show CDR1 as SGHRS and CDR2 as YFSETQ. This chain's CDR3 is CASSLPGGGTLLSYEQYF. In DNA, the CDR3 is TGCGCCAGCAGCCTGCCAGGGGGCGGGACGTTATTGTCCTACGAGCAGTACTTC.

The rearrangement uses TRBV28 and TRBJ1-6, with TRBD1 identical over 7 bases. Germline V CDR1 and CDR2: MDHEN, SYDVKM. V gave up 1 base and J gave up 8 bases; unmatched junction bases: 2. The CDR3 covers 14 residues. The CDR3 DNA sequence: TGTGCCAGCAGTTTATACAGGGGCGATTCACCCCTCCACTTT. This translates into CASSLYRGDSPLHF.

The chain has TRBV6-5 and TRBJ1-1; 7 positions agree with TRBD1. Germline V lookup: CDR1 MNHEY, CDR2 SVGAGI. The V gene end was trimmed by 0 bases and the J gene end by 4 bases; junction bases not matched to a gene: 5. CDR3 length: 15 residues. The DNA of the CDR3 is TGTGCCAGCAGTTACTCGGCAGGGGGGATCACTGAAGCTTTCTTT. Protein: CASSYSAGGITEAFF.